Listed below are T cell receptor beta chains from one sample, sequenced in a study of blood T cell repertoires in COVID-19. Generated by immunoSEQ multiplex PCR, the TCRdb table keeps only in-frame clones and is missing some. The sample has hundreds of thousands of clones; approximately 92% are singletons. Sequencing input: PBMCs or T cells enriched from blood (not recorded which). These receptors were taken from a young woman who had recovered from COVID-19. Each CDR3 is given with its conserved first and last residue. Each record gives: J gene, V gene, CDR3 length, clone size, D gene, CDR3 protein, CDR3 DNA. The D gene is left open where the match is weak. The size of a clone is reported for some rows only, either as once, few or many, or as a class for expanded clones.

>TRBJ1-2|TRBV7-9|14|-|-
CASSPSGSRDGYTF
TGTGCCAGCAGCCCCTCGGGTAGCAGGGATGGCTACACCTTC
>TRBJ2-1|TRBV3-1/TRBV3-2|15|-|TRBD2
CASSHSGGGDNEQFF
TGTGCCAGCAGCCATAGCGGGGGAGGGGACAATGAGCAGTTCTTC
>TRBJ1-2|TRBV28|12|-|-
CAAHRTDYGYTF
TGTGCCGCGCACCGGACAGACTATGGCTACACCTTC
>TRBJ2-5|TRBV5-1|15|-|-
CASSPRWGQTETQYF
TGCGCCAGCAGCCCCCGGTGGGGCCAGACGGAGACCCAGTACTTC
>TRBJ2-5|TRBV4-1|14|-|TRBD1
CASSQGQGTETQYF
TGCGCCAGCAGCCAGGGACAGGGAACAGAGACCCAGTACTTC
>TRBJ2-5|TRBV3-1/TRBV3-2|11|-|-
CASSLRETQYF
TGTGCCAGCAGCCTGCGAGAGACCCAGTACTTC
>TRBJ1-5|TRBV15|15|-|-
CATSRDPSSNQPQHF
TGTGCCACCAGCAGAGATCCGTCTAGCAATCAGCCCCAGCATTTT
>TRBJ1-6|TRBV28|18|-|TRBD1
CASSRTGTGGLYNSPLHF
TGTGCCAGCAGTCGCACCGGGACAGGGGGTTTGTATAATTCACCCCTCCACTTT
>TRBJ1-2|TRBV4-1|15|-|-
CASSPKTTANYGYTF
TGCGCCAGCAGCCCGAAGACTACCGCTAACTATGGCTACACCTTC
>TRBJ1-1|TRBV13|15|-|TRBD1
CASSKRQGQGTEAFF
TGTGCCAGCAGCAAAAGACAGGGGCAGGGCACTGAAGCTTTCTTT
>TRBJ2-1|TRBV5-1|14|once|TRBD1
CASMGTGLYNEQFF
TGCGCCAGCATGGGGACAGGGCTCTACAATGAGCAGTTCTTC
>TRBJ2-5|TRBV3-1/TRBV3-2|14|few|-
CASSPPGDQETQYF
TGTGCCAGCAGCCCCCCCGGAGATCAAGAGACCCAGTACTTC
>TRBJ2-2|TRBV5-4|15|-|TRBD1
CASSPGQGAGSQLFF
TGTGCCAGCAGTCCTGGACAGGGGGCCGGATCGCAGCTGTTTTTT
>TRBJ1-3|TRBV7-7|18|-|TRBD1
CASSFWDRGNKWGNTIYF
TGTGCTAGCAGCTTCTGGGACAGGGGGAATAAGTGGGGAAACACCATATATTTT
>TRBJ2-7|TRBV3-1/TRBV3-2|13|-|-
CASSLTGSYEQYF
TGTGCCAGCAGCCTAACAGGGTCATACGAGCAGTACTTC
>TRBJ1-5|TRBV4-1|14|-|-
CASSLGGSNQPQHF
TGCGCCAGCAGCCTCGGGGGGAGCAATCAGCCCCAGCATTTT
>TRBJ2-3|TRBV1|17|once|-
CTSSQDRERGSTDTQYF
TGCACCAGCAGCCAAGATAGGGAGCGGGGAAGCACAGATACGCAGTATTTT
>TRBJ2-3|TRBV29-1|13|-|-
CSVGRTEIDTQYF
TGCAGCGTTGGACGGACAGAAATTGATACGCAGTATTTT
>TRBJ1-1|TRBV5-8|15|-|TRBD1
CASSIRTGPSTEAFF
TGTGCCAGCAGCATTAGGACAGGGCCCTCCACTGAAGCTTTCTTT
>TRBJ1-1|TRBV19|12|-|-
CASVGRNTEAFF
TGTGCCAGCGTGGGCAGGAACACTGAAGCTTTCTTT
>TRBJ1-1|TRBV3-1/TRBV3-2|13|-|-
CASSQPLNTEAFF
TGTGCCAGCAGCCAACCCTTGAACACTGAAGCTTTCTTT
>TRBJ1-2|TRBV11-2|18|-|TRBD1
CASSPPGDRAISLYGYTF
TGTGCCAGCAGCCCGCCCGGGGACAGGGCCATTTCTCTCTATGGCTACACCTTC
>TRBJ2-1|TRBV5-1|17|-|TRBD2
CASSSLSGGQTFYEQFF
TGCGCCAGCAGCTCCCTTAGCGGGGGCCAGACTTTCTATGAGCAGTTCTTC
>TRBJ2-5|TRBV2|16|-|-
CASKRVGVALWETQYF
TGTGCCAGCAAACGGGTAGGGGTAGCCCTATGGGAGACCCAGTACTTC
>TRBJ2-5|TRBV28|15|-|-
CASSVRVRGAETQYF
TGTGCCAGCAGTGTCCGGGTTCGGGGGGCGGAGACCCAGTACTTC
>TRBJ2-2|TRBV4-2|15|many|-
CASSQDKSSAGELFF
TGTGCCAGCAGCCAAGATAAGTCTAGCGCCGGGGAGCTGTTTTTT
>TRBJ2-1|TRBV2|11|-|TRBD2
CASTREGEQFF
TGTGCCAGCACTAGGGAGGGTGAGCAGTTCTTC
>TRBJ1-2|TRBV3-1/TRBV3-2|13|-|TRBD1
CATSGTGVGGYTF
TGTGCCACCTCCGGGACAGGGGTCGGTGGCTACACCTTC
>TRBJ1-1|TRBV5-6|17|-|-
CASSLWGVGFLGTEAFF
TGTGCCAGCAGCCTGTGGGGGGTTGGGTTTTTGGGCACTGAAGCTTTCTTT
>TRBJ2-1|TRBV5-8|17|-|TRBD1
CASSRDSWISSYNEQFF
TGTGCCAGCAGCCGGGACAGCTGGATTAGCTCCTACAATGAGCAGTTCTTC
>TRBJ2-1|TRBV6-4|12|-|-
CASSDGDNEQFF
TGTGCCAGCAGTGATGGAGACAATGAGCAGTTCTTC
>TRBJ2-5|TRBV6-5|15|-|-
CASSYRNSVQETQYF
TGTGCCAGCAGTTACAGGAATAGCGTCCAAGAGACCCAGTACTTC
>TRBJ1-3|TRBV6-2/TRBV6-3|16|-|TRBD1
CASSTHRGLARNTIYF
TGTGCCAGCAGTACCCACAGGGGGCTCGCCCGAAACACCATATATTTT
>TRBJ1-2|TRBV5-1|15|-|TRBD1
CASSLRTGWNYGYTF
TGCGCCAGCAGCTTGCGGACAGGGTGGAACTATGGCTACACCTTC
>TRBJ2-1|TRBV9|15|-|-
CASSSPLDMMDEQFF
TGTGCCAGCAGCTCCCCCCTGGACATGATGGATGAGCAGTTCTTC
>TRBJ1-6|TRBV15|14|-|TRBD1
CATSGTAYNSPLHF
TGTGCCACCAGCGGGACAGCGTATAATTCACCCCTCCACTTT
>TRBJ1-1|TRBV29-1|15|-|TRBD1
CSVAFSTGANTEAFF
TGCAGCGTTGCCTTCAGCACAGGGGCAAACACTGAAGCTTTCTTT
>TRBJ1-2|TRBV19|14|-|TRBD1
CASCCWTGSYGYTF
TGTGCCAGCTGTTGTTGGACAGGGAGCTATGGCTACACCTTC
>TRBJ2-1|TRBV12-5|17|-|TRBD2
CASGRRLAQFFWNEQFF
TGTGCTAGTGGACGCCGACTAGCGCAGTTTTTTTGGAATGAGCAGTTCTTC
>TRBJ2-5|TRBV14|14|-|-
CASSLSGGLETQYF
TGTGCCAGCAGCCTATCTGGCGGGTTAGAGACCCAGTACTTC
>TRBJ1-6|TRBV19|13|-|-
CASLGGIDSPLHF
TGTGCCAGCCTGGGAGGGATTGATTCACCCCTCCACTTT
>TRBJ2-1|TRBV10-2|15|-|TRBD2
CASSDSLAGYNEQFF
TGCGCCAGCAGTGACAGTCTAGCGGGTTACAATGAGCAGTTCTTC
>TRBJ2-7|TRBV20-1|11|-|TRBD2
CSVARGEGQYF
TGCAGTGTTGCTCGGGGGGAGGGGCAGTACTTC
>TRBJ2-5|TRBV5-4|15|-|TRBD2
CASSQWTSGEETQYF
TGTGCCAGCAGCCAATGGACTAGCGGGGAAGAGACCCAGTACTTC
>TRBJ2-3|TRBV28|17|few|TRBD2
CASSPIAGGHSTDTQYF
TGTGCCAGCAGTCCTATAGCGGGGGGGCATAGCACAGATACGCAGTATTTT